These 30 T cell receptor beta chains originate from one sample sequenced in a study of siplizumab effects on memory and regulatory T cells. The repertoire was sequenced with immunoSEQ multiplex PCR; TCRdb's copy has only in-frame clones and lacks some. The table includes 90,000 to 140,000 clones, approximately 94% detected once. What was sequenced was CD4+ T cells sorted from blood. Receptors were obtained from a human donor in good health.

The chain has TRBV4-1 and TRBJ2-7, with D uncertain. The CDR3 is 15 residues long. The V gene's germline CDR1 is MGHRA and CDR2 YSYEKL. V gave up 0 bases and J gave up 2 bases, with 11 bases separating them. As DNA, the CDR3 is TGCGCCAGCAGCCAAGACCGGGTTCTCCCCTACGAGCAGTACTTC. Protein product: CASSQDRVLPYEQYF.

This chain links TRBV28 with TRBJ2-1; 8 bases are shared with TRBD2. With V trimmed by 6 bases and J by 5 bases, 9 bases remained unmatched. The V gene's germline CDR1 is MDHEN and CDR2 SYDVKM. The CDR3 has 15 residues. The CDR3 DNA is TGTGCCAGCAGCGATCCCAGCGGGGGAAACAATGAGCAGTTCTTC. It is translated as CASSDPSGGNNEQFF.

J is TRBJ2-7 and V is TRBV7-9; D may be TRBD2 (5 bases). The CDR3 sequence is 14 residues long. CDR1 is SEHNR, CDR2 FQNEAQ, per germline (reference sequence). V was clipped by 5 bases and J by 5 bases, with 16 bases between them. CDR3 coding DNA: TGTGCCAGCAGCCCCGGGAAGAAGCGGCACGAGCAGTACTTC. This gives the protein CASSPGKKRHEQYF. The whole variable domain, filled in from reference TRBV7-9 and TRBJ2-7, reads DTGVSQNPRHKITKRGQNVTFRCDPISEHNRLYWYRQTLGQGPEFLTYFQNEAQLEKSRLLSDRFSAERPKGSFSTLEIQRTEQGDSAMYLCASSPGKKRHEQYFGPGTRLTVT.

This clone was counted a single time. The chain carries TRBV6-5 and TRBJ1-2; 8 bases line up with TRBD1. Germline CDR1 and CDR2: MNHEY and SVGAGI. The CDR3 totals 15 residues. J was trimmed by 8 bases and V by 4 bases; bases with no gene match: 12. The chain's CDR3 is CASSSRQGRDGGYTF. Written as DNA, the CDR3 is TGTGCCAGCAGTTCCAGACAGGGGAGGGATGGGGGCTACACCTTC.

The genes are TRBV6-5 and TRBJ2-3; D unclear. The CDR3 contains 16 residues. Germline CDR1 MNHEY, CDR2 SVGAGI. V dropped 0 bases and J dropped 4 bases, with 14 bases sitting between them. CDR3 DNA: TGTGCCAGCAGTTACTCGGCGCCTAGGCCCCCAGATACGCAGTATTTT. Encoded protein: CASSYSAPRPPDTQYF.

The genes are TRBV18 and TRBJ2-7; TRBD2 matches at 9 bases. Germline trimming cut 3 bases from V and 5 bases from J; bases unmatched to any gene: 8. CDR1 and CDR2 from the germline V gene are KGHSH and LQKENI. There are 15 residues in the CDR3. The CDR3 loop reads CASSPRGLAYHEQYF. The CDR3 DNA sequence: TGTGCCAGCTCACCTAGGGGACTAGCTTATCACGAGCAGTACTTC.

The chain uses TRBV27 and TRBJ2-3; TRBD1 or TRBD2 may be the D gene (5 bases each). V was shortened by 7 bases and J by 4 bases, with 12 bases between the two germline ends. There are 13 residues in the CDR3. Per germline, CDR1 MNHEY and CDR2 SMNVEV (reference sequence). The CDR3 spells CASTWGGSDTQYF. For the CDR3, the DNA is TGTGCCAGCACCTGGGGCGGGTCAGATACGCAGTATTTT.

V gene TRBV5-1 combines with J gene TRBJ2-5; the match to TRBD1 covers 7 bases. This CDR3 contains 17 residues. Looked up from germline, CDR1 is SGHRS and CDR2 is YFSETQ. V shed 2 bases, J shed 3 bases, and the junction held 13 bases outside the gene matches. As DNA, the CDR3 is TGCGCCAGCAGCTTACAGGGGCCTATGGGGAGTAAAGAGACCCAGTACTTC. It yields the protein CASSLQGPMGSKETQYF. The full variable domain, with the rest looked up from reference TRBV5-1 and TRBJ2-5, is KAGVTQTPRYLIKTRGQQVTLSCSPISGHRSVSWYQQTPGQGLQFLFEYFSETQRNKGNFPGRFSGRQFSNSRSEMNVSTLELGDSALYLCASSLQGPMGSKETQYFGPGTRLLVL.

The rearrangement joins TRBV5-6 to TRBJ2-3, with D possibly TRBD2 on 7 matching bases. The CDR3 has 16 residues. Germline assignment: CDR1 SGHDT and CDR2 YYEEEE. V was clipped by 4 bases and J by 2 bases, with 17 bases between them. CDR3 sequence (DNA): TGTGCCAGCAGCGTGCAGGGGAGGGGGGACACAGATACGCAGTATTTT. Protein sequence: CASSVQGRGDTDTQYF.

The genes are TRBV7-3 and TRBJ2-6; D remains ambiguous. Trimming shortened V by 1 base and J by 0 bases, and 13 bases separated the two germline ends. The CDR3 is made up of 18 amino acids. Germline V gene sequence: CDR1 SGHTA, CDR2 FQGTGA. CDR3 amino acids: CASSLMGFSPSGANVLTF. CDR3 coding DNA: TGTGCCAGCAGCTTAATGGGTTTCTCTCCCTCTGGGGCCAACGTCCTGACTTTC.

Only one count was recorded for this clone. The chain combines TRBV30 with TRBJ2-1; D possibly corresponds to TRBD2 (6 bases). Germline lookup yields CDR1 GTSNPN and CDR2 SVGIG (reference sequence). This CDR3 comprises 15 residues. V lost 3 bases to trimming and J lost 6 bases, with 18 bases between them. CDR3 amino acids: CAWREGLRLGNEQFF. The CDR3 region has the DNA TGTGCCTGGAGGGAGGGACTCCGCCTCGGCAATGAGCAGTTCTTC.

The gene calls are TRBV18 and TRBJ2-5; D call uncertain. Germline CDR1 is KGHSH and CDR2 is LQKENI. Trimming took 6 bases from V and 1 from J, leaving 9 bases between them. The CDR3 extends over 13 amino acids. The CDR3 is CASSPPVQETQYF. The CDR3 nucleotides read TGTGCCAGCTCGCCCCCCGTCCAAGAGACCCAGTACTTC.

The V and J genes are TRBV5-6 and TRBJ1-4, with D possibly being TRBD1 (5 bases). V dropped 1 base and J dropped 8 bases, with 9 bases sitting between them. CDR3 length: 13 residues. Germline CDR1 is SGHDT and CDR2 is YYEEEE. CDR3 bases: TGTGCCAGCAGCTTGCAGGGAGGAGAAAAACTGTTTTTT. As protein: CASSLQGGEKLFF.

The chain employs TRBV6-1 and TRBJ2-7; D is unresolved. Germline V gives CDR1 MNHNS, CDR2 SASEGT. V lost 2 bases and J lost 9, with 5 bases in between. This CDR3 comprises 10 residues. DNA for the CDR3: TGTGCCAGCAGTGAAAATAGGCAGTACTTC. It yields the protein CASSENRQYF.

V gene TRBV19 combines with J gene TRBJ1-5; TRBD1 aligns across 10 bases. The CDR3 consists of 16 residues. The V and J ends lost 4 bases and 5 bases, in that order; junction bases with no gene match: 8. The germline CDR1 and CDR2 sequences are LNHDA and SQIVND (reference sequence). The CDR3 bases are TGTGCCAGTAGTACCGACAGGGGGCGCCTAGATCAGCCCCAGCATTTT. Its protein is CASSTDRGRLDQPQHF.

With respect to this clone: In the same sample, other DNA sequences code for this CDR3. This chain uses TRBV4-1 with TRBJ2-6; D remains ambiguous. Germline lookup yields CDR1 MGHRA and CDR2 YSYEKL. The CDR3 is 17 amino acids. The V and J ends lost 0 bases and 2 bases respectively, with 11 bases between them. The DNA for the CDR3 is TGCGCCAGCAGCCAAGAAAGTTGGGGAACTGGGGCCAACGTCCTGACTTTC. This sequence encodes CASSQESWGTGANVLTF.

The V call is TRBV11-3, the J call TRBJ1-2; 7 bases are a match to TRBD1. V shed 2 bases, J shed 4 bases, and the junction held 4 bases outside the gene matches. CDR1 and CDR2 (germline): SGHNT, YENEEA. The CDR3 contains 14 residues. The CDR3 is CASSLSDRVYGYTF. The CDR3 DNA sequence: TGTGCCAGCAGCTTAAGCGACAGGGTCTATGGCTACACCTTC.

The chain joins TRBV6-1 to TRBJ1-3; D is undetermined. CDR1 is MNHNS and CDR2 is SASEGT in the germline V gene. The CDR3 loop spans 15 amino acids. With 4 bases removed from V and 3 bases from J, the gap between germline ends came to 13 bases. The CDR3 reads CASSASAVVGNTIYF. CDR3 bases: TGTGCCAGCAGTGCGTCTGCCGTGGTTGGAAACACCATATATTTT.

This rearrangement joins TRBV30 to TRBJ2-7; D is uncertain. Germline-derived CDR1 and CDR2 are GTSNPN and SVGIG (reference sequence). The CDR3 covers 12 residues. The V gene lost 1 base and the J gene lost 2 bases, with 6 bases spanning the gap. The CDR3 sequence: CAWSGITYEQYF. CDR3 nucleotide sequence: TGTGCCTGGAGTGGAATCACCTACGAGCAGTACTTC.

The count of this clone is one. This chain connects TRBV30 to TRBJ2-1; 13 bases line up with TRBD2. The CDR3 is 17 amino acids. CDR1 GTSNPN and CDR2 SVGIG come from the germline V gene (reference sequence). V trimming: 2 bases; J trimming: 3 bases; junction bases outside the gene matches: 7. The CDR3 DNA reads as TGTGCCTGGAGTACTGGGACTAGCGGGGAATTCTACAATGAGCAGTTCTTC. Translation gives CAWSTGTSGEFYNEQFF.

V gene TRBV5-1 combines with J gene TRBJ1-1; 10 bases line up with TRBD1. CDR1 is SGHRS, CDR2 YFSETQ, per germline. There are 18 residues in the CDR3. V shed 3 bases, J shed 1 base, and the junction held 12 bases outside the gene matches. CDR3 protein: CASSSKSRDRGRNTEAFF. The CDR3, as DNA: TGCGCCAGCAGCTCAAAGTCCCGGGACAGGGGTCGGAACACTGAAGCTTTCTTT.

The chain recombines TRBV5-1 with TRBJ1-3; 7 bases line up with TRBD1. With V trimmed by 2 bases and J by 0 bases, 5 bases remained unmatched. Germline V lookup: CDR1 SGHRS, CDR2 YFSETQ. CDR3 size: 16 residues. DNA of the CDR3: TGCGCCAGCAGCTTCCAAGGACAGGCCTCTGGAAACACCATATATTTT. Residues: CASSFQGQASGNTIYF.

This chain uses TRBV11-2 with TRBJ2-5, with a possible D match to TRBD2 (5 bases). CDR1 is SGHAT and CDR2 is FQNNGV in the germline V gene. This CDR3 has 13 amino acids. V lost 0 bases and J 8 bases, leaving 10 bases between the germline ends. CDR3: CASSLDRTATQYF. The CDR3 DNA sequence: TGTGCCAGCAGCTTAGATCGGACTGCAACCCAGTACTTC.

The chain carries TRBV21-1 and TRBJ2-7; TRBD1, the table's D call, was not compared with the DNA. TRBV21-1 is a pseudogene. The CDR3 runs 16 residues. CDR3 amino acids: CASTRDSSLSSYEQYF. The CDR3 nucleotides read TGTGCCAGCACCCGGGACAGCTCACTTAGCTCCTACGAGCAGTACTTC.

The chain carries TRBV10-3 and TRBJ1-1; D not certain. Germline V gene lookup returns CDR1 ENHRY and CDR2 SYGVKD. The CDR3 length is 12 residues. The ends were cut back, 4 bases at V and 5 bases at J, with 8 bases in the middle. The CDR3 region is CAISGDGTEAFF. The DNA of the CDR3 is TGTGCCATCAGTGGTGACGGGACTGAAGCTTTCTTT.

This sequence joins TRBV9 and TRBJ2-6, with 7 nucleotides matching TRBD2. The CDR3 has 15 residues. CDR1 and CDR2 from the germline V gene are SGDLS and YYNGEE. V dropped 4 bases and J dropped 2; count of bases not matched to a gene: 3. The CDR3 loop is CASSTRGAGANVLTF. As DNA, the CDR3 is TGTGCCAGCAGCACCCGGGGGGCTGGGGCCAACGTCCTGACTTTC. The full variable domain, rest sourced from reference TRBV9 and TRBJ2-6, is DSGVTQTPKHLITATGQRVTLRCSPRSGDLSVYWYQQSLDQGLQFLIQYYNGEERAKGNILERFSAQQFPDLHSELNLSSLELGDSALYFCASSTRGAGANVLTFGAGSRLTVL.

V and J are TRBV10-3 and TRBJ1-4, with 9 bases fitting TRBD1. The V segment lost 10 bases and the J segment 8 bases; nucleotides outside the gene matches: 8. The CDR3 is 13 residues long. Germline loops: CDR1 ENHRY, CDR2 SYGVKD. This CDR3 is CATAGTGQEKLFF. For the CDR3, the DNA is TGTGCCACCGCCGGGACAGGGCAAGAAAAACTGTTTTTT.

The J gene is TRBJ2-2, the V gene TRBV5-1; D might be TRBD1 (6 bases). Germline V gives CDR1 SGHRS, CDR2 YFSETQ. Trimming pared 7 bases from V and 3 bases from J, leaving 19 bases between. The CDR3 is made up of 16 amino acids. The CDR3 nucleotides are TGCGCCAGCGGCATTGGGGACAATGGGGACACCGGGGAGCTGTTTTTT. Its translation is CASGIGDNGDTGELFF.

This clone was recorded once. The chain employs TRBV18 and TRBJ2-7; 13 nucleotides match TRBD2. Germline CDR1 is KGHSH and CDR2 is LQKENI. This CDR3 is built from 15 residues. V was clipped by 5 bases and J by 2 bases; unmatched bases: 3. CDR3 nucleotides: TGTGCCAGCTCAAGGACTAGCGGGAGCACCTACGAGCAGTACTTC. This codes for CASSRTSGSTYEQYF.

The chain employs TRBV5-1 and TRBJ2-1, with 12 bases matching TRBD2. V shed 4 bases and J 6 bases; nucleotides not matched to a gene: 8. The germline gives CDR1 SGHRS, CDR2 YFSETQ. The CDR3 is 16 amino acids. CDR3 loop: CASSRTSGTPGNEQFF. DNA for the CDR3: TGCGCCAGCAGCAGGACTAGCGGGACCCCTGGCAATGAGCAGTTCTTC.